A selection of T cell receptor beta chains follows, all from one sample in a study of cytomegalovirus exposure and HLA in healthy donors. Data came from immunoSEQ multiplex PCR; TCRdb stores just in-frame clones and leaves some out. Counted here are about 56,000 clones, 85% to 95% occurring once; the ten biggest clones make up 0.95% to 1.3%. Sequences were obtained from PBMCs. Receptor source: a man between 18 and 35 years old in good health and CMV-seronegative. CDR3s include the opening cysteine and the closing phenylalanine or tryptophan. D genes are given only for firm matches. Not all rows give a size; the values are once, few, many and, for expanded clones, a class.

J,V,D,size,DNA,CDR3
TRBJ2-1,TRBV11-3,TRBD2,.,TGTGCCAGCAGCTTTTGGGGGCTAGCGGGAGAGGATGAGCAGTTCTTC,CASSFWGLAGEDEQFF
TRBJ1-2,TRBV28,.,.,TGTGCCAGCAGCATAACCGGGACTACGGATGGCTACACCTTC,CASSITGTTDGYTF
TRBJ2-5,TRBV10-2,TRBD1,.,TGCGCCAGCAGTGAGACAGGGGTCGAAGAGACCCAGTACTTC,CASSETGVEETQYF
TRBJ1-3,TRBV11-1,TRBD1,.,TGTGCCAGCAGTGAGACAGGGATTCGGGACACCATATATTTT,CASSETGIRDTIYF
TRBJ2-7,TRBV6-5,TRBD1,.,TGTGCCAGCAGCTTCCTACAGGGGGCTGCCTACGAGCAGTACTTC,CASSFLQGAAYEQYF
TRBJ2-1,TRBV28,TRBD2,.,TGTACCAGCAGCGCCTCGGTGACTAGCGGCTTGGATGAGCAGTTCTTC,CTSSASVTSGLDEQFF
TRBJ2-3,TRBV9,TRBD1,.,TGTGCCAGCAGCGTGGGGACAGGGGGCACAGATACGCAGTATTTT,CASSVGTGGTDTQYF
TRBJ2-3,TRBV4-1,.,.,TGCGCCAGCAGATACCAGGTCCCCGGCACAGATACGCAGTATTTT,CASRYQVPGTDTQYF
TRBJ2-3,TRBV7-9,TRBD1,.,TGTGCCAGCAGCTTAACAGGGGGCACAGATACGCAGTATTTT,CASSLTGGTDTQYF
TRBJ2-7,TRBV19,TRBD2,.,TGTGCCAGTAGTCCGACAGCGGGACCCTACGAGCAGTACTTC,CASSPTAGPYEQYF
TRBJ2-5,TRBV18,TRBD2,.,TGTGCCAGCTCACCGCCTCTAGCGGGAGTGGAGACCCAGTACTTC,CASSPPLAGVETQYF
TRBJ1-2,TRBV11-2,.,.,TGTGCCAGCAGCTTAGTAGGAGGGTTCGGCTACACCTTC,CASSLVGGFGYTF
TRBJ2-5,TRBV6-5,.,once,TGTGCCAGCAGTTACGACGGGCAAGAGACCCAGTACTTC,CASSYDGQETQYF
TRBJ2-5,TRBV5-4,.,once,TGTGCCAGCAGCTTGGTGGGACTCCAAGAGACCCAGTACTTC,CASSLVGLQETQYF
TRBJ1-2,TRBV7-2,.,.,TGTGCCAGCAGCTCCCGGGGGAACTATGGCTACACCTTC,CASSSRGNYGYTF
TRBJ2-3,TRBV6-1,.,.,TGTGCCAGCAGTGAGGTGTCGGGACACGGAAGCACAGATACGCAGTATTTT,CASSEVSGHGSTDTQYF
TRBJ2-7,TRBV6-5,TRBD2,.,TGTGCCAGCAGAGTAGCGGGAGGCCACTCCTACGAGCAGTACTTC,CASRVAGGHSYEQYF
TRBJ2-1,TRBV6-1,.,.,TGTGCCAGCAGATCTAGGCCAGACCGTGAGCAGTTCTTC,CASRSRPDREQFF
TRBJ2-7,TRBV20-1,TRBD1,once,TGCAGTGCTAGACAGGGGGACGAGCAGTACTTC,CSARQGDEQYF
TRBJ2-1,TRBV2,.,.,TGTGCCAGCAGTCCTCCCCGAAAGGAGGCAAATGAGCAGTTCTTC,CASSPPRKEANEQFF
TRBJ2-7,TRBV13,TRBD1,.,TGTGCCAGCAGCTTATATGGACAGGGGGGAGACGAGCAGTACTTC,CASSLYGQGGDEQYF
TRBJ2-7,TRBV29-1,TRBD2,.,TGCAGCGTTAGTCCGGGACTAGTGGGTTACGAGCAGTACTTC,CSVSPGLVGYEQYF
TRBJ2-7,TRBV14,.,.,TGTGCCAGCAGCCACAGGGTTTACGAGCAGTACTTC,CASSHRVYEQYF
TRBJ2-1,TRBV28,.,few,TGTGCCAGCACTAGAAGCCCCCGACAGGTCGATGAGCAGTTCTTC,CASTRSPRQVDEQFF
TRBJ2-1,TRBV9,TRBD2,.,TGTGCCAGCAGCCCTCCTAGCGGGAGCTCCTACAATGAGCAGTTCTTC,CASSPPSGSSYNEQFF
TRBJ2-5,TRBV5-1,.,.,TGCGCCAGCAGCTTGGGGACAGGGCGGGGGCAACAAGAGACCCAGTACTTC,CASSLGTGRGQQETQYF
TRBJ2-1,TRBV4-1,TRBD2,.,TGCGCCAGCAGCCAAGAAGAGGGCGGGGGGTCCTACAATGAGCAGTTCTTC,CASSQEEGGGSYNEQFF
TRBJ1-1,TRBV6-6,.,few,TGTGCCAGCAGTTTCGGACAGAACACTGAAGCTTTCTTT,CASSFGQNTEAFF
TRBJ2-6,TRBV29-1,.,.,TGCAGCGTTGGAGGACACGGGGCCAACGTCCTGACTTTC,CSVGGHGANVLTF
TRBJ2-5,TRBV10-1,.,once,TGCGCCAGCAGTGAGGAAGTGACCAGGGGCCAAGAGACCCAGTACTTC,CASSEEVTRGQETQYF
TRBJ2-5,TRBV7-8,.,once,TGTGCCAGCAGCTTGGGGGGGCGAGAGACCCAGTACTTC,CASSLGGRETQYF
TRBJ2-1,TRBV6-5,TRBD2,.,TGTGCCAGCAGCCGAGGGACTAGTGCTGATGAGCAGTTCTTC,CASSRGTSADEQFF
TRBJ2-3,TRBV2,.,few,TGTGCCAGCAGTGTTACCAGGGGGGACACAGATACGCAGTATTTT,CASSVTRGDTDTQYF
TRBJ2-1,TRBV19,TRBD2,.,TGTGCCAGTAGTATAGAATCCAGCGGGAGTCCCAATGAGCAGTTCTTC,CASSIESSGSPNEQFF
TRBJ2-7,TRBV19,TRBD1,.,TGTGCCAGTAGTCTACGACAGGGTCTCAACAACGAGCAGTACTTC,CASSLRQGLNNEQYF